The TCR beta chain under discussion was sequenced for a study of radiotherapy plus CTLA-4 blockade in lung cancer. General study points: Peripheral blood showed expansion of tumor-derived TCR clones after radiotherapy and ipilimumab. Response was reportedly best predicted by early blood T cell clone dynamics, with interferon-beta.

Details on this clone: Its antigen remains unknown.

V gave up 5 bases and J gave up 5 bases, with 13 bases separating them. Per the germline V gene, CDR1 is SGHAT and CDR2 is FQNNGV. The CDR3 has 14 amino acids. The assay was immunoSEQ multiplex PCR, and TCRdb's table has in-frame clones only and misses some. This table holds tens of thousands of clones, less than 80% found once. This sequence was found in a human donor with non-small cell lung cancer who had a complete response to radiotherapy plus ipilimumab. Source: peripheral blood, taken from a patient treated with radiotherapy plus ipilimumab. V is TRBV11-2 and J is TRBJ2-1, with a tentative D call TRBD1 (5 bases). CDR3 coding DNA: TGTGCCAGCAGCGCCCGAGGACACAACAATGAGCAGTTCTTC. Translation gives CASSARGHNNEQFF.